The 23 T cell receptor beta chains below were found in one sample sequenced in a study of T cell repertoires in ileal Crohn's disease (dated by TCRdb to between 2018 and 2021). Interpreted using the paper, the time point label stands for: neoterminal ileum biopsy at postoperative endoscopy, about 6 months after surgery. Receptor libraries were prepared by the immunoSEQ multiplex PCR assay. TCRdb mirrors the immuneACCESS table, restricted to in-frame sequences. Some clones are absent from its copies; in checked studies, under half trace to an unresolved V gene, and the reason for the others is unknown. The sample table shows more than 10,000 clones, and about 67% are seen once. The ten largest clonotypes hold about 8.6% of the sample. The specimen sequenced was ileal tissue. Receptor source: an adult with Crohn's disease.

This chain links TRBV27 with TRBJ2-2; TRBD1 is a possible D gene (6 bases). The CDR3 runs to 16 residues. Between the trimmed V and J ends, which lost 6 bases and 3 bases, there was a span of 17 bases. From germline, CDR1 is MNHEY and CDR2 SMNVEV (reference sequence). CDR3 DNA: TGTGCCAGCAGCCCCAAGAGGACAGTTTACACCGGGGAGCTGTTTTTT. Amino acid sequence: CASSPKRTVYTGELFF.

The chain employs TRBV9 and TRBJ2-1; 11 bases are shared with TRBD2. V trimming: 2 bases; J trimming: 6 bases; junction bases outside the gene matches: 4. Per the germline V gene, CDR1 is SGDLS and CDR2 is YYNGEE. CDR3 length: 15 residues. The CDR3 DNA sequence: TGTGCCAGCAGCGTTAGCGGGGGGGGAGGCAATGAGCAGTTCTTC. Amino acids: CASSVSGGGGNEQFF.

The V gene is TRBV5-6, the J gene TRBJ1-2; no clear D gene. The CDR3 is 11 amino acids. Germline V gives CDR1 SGHDT, CDR2 YYEEEE. V shed 4 bases and J shed 7 bases, with 8 bases lying between them. The DNA for the CDR3 is TGTGCCAGCAGCATGTTGGGTGGCTACACCTTC. This sequence encodes CASSMLGGYTF.

This clone is judged medium-sized. This CDR3 reads CASSQDREGRAGNTIYF. Written as DNA, the CDR3 is TGCGCCAGCAGCCAAGATCGGGAGGGTAGGGCTGGAAACACCATATATTTT. This chain links TRBV4-1 with TRBJ1-3; D is uncertain. The CDR3 spans 17 residues. CDR1 is MGHRA, CDR2 YSYEKL, per germline. Trimming shortened V by 0 bases and J by 2 bases, and 14 bases separated the two germline ends.

The rearrangement links TRBV29-1 to TRBJ2-1; 8 bases fit TRBD1. This CDR3 contains 14 residues. Germline loops: CDR1 SQVTM, CDR2 ANQGSEA. The junction had 14 bases not matched to a gene; V was cut back by 8 bases and J by 8 bases. In DNA, the CDR3 is TGCAGCCCCAAAGGGCCAGGGGGCTCCGATGAGCAGTTCTTC. Encoded protein: CSPKGPGGSDEQFF.

This sequence joins TRBV10-3 and TRBJ1-6; D is possibly TRBD1 (6 bases). The V end was cut by 10 bases, the J end by 7 bases, with 17 bases between. The CDR3 is 14 amino acids. Germline V gives CDR1 ENHRY, CDR2 SYGVKD. The CDR3 sequence: CASRAGDWNSPLHF. CDR3 DNA sequence: TGTGCCAGCAGAGCAGGGGACTGGAATTCACCCCTCCACTTT.

The rearrangement uses TRBV5-4 and TRBJ1-2; D may be TRBD1 (5 bases). V lost 4 bases, J lost 1 base, and 8 bases lay in between. Germline loops: CDR1 SGHNT, CDR2 YYREEE (reference sequence). The CDR3 has 13 residues. The CDR3 DNA reads TGTGCCAGCAGCCCTGACAGTAACTATGGCTACACCTTC. Protein: CASSPDSNYGYTF.

The J gene is TRBJ2-4, the V gene TRBV2; D is unresolved. V dropped 5 bases and J dropped 8 bases, with 7 bases sitting between them. CDR3 length equals 11 residues. Per germline, CDR1 SNHLY and CDR2 FYNNEI. The CDR3 DNA is TGTGCCAGCAGTTATTTGGACATTCAGTACTTC. It is translated as CASSYLDIQYF.

The J gene is TRBJ2-1, the V gene TRBV11-2, with D perhaps TRBD1 (6 bases). V was shortened by 4 bases and J by 3 bases, with 16 bases between the two germline ends. The length of the CDR3 is 16 residues. Per germline, CDR1 SGHAT and CDR2 FQNNGV. CDR3 bases: TGTGCCAGCAGCTCTTTTCTGGGGGCCAACTACAATGAGCAGTTCTTC. Translated: CASSSFLGANYNEQFF.

In this sample, this clone turned up a few times. The V call is TRBV7-6, the J call TRBJ2-7; 10 nucleotides line up with TRBD2. V was pared by 1 base and J by 2 bases, with 11 bases of the junction left unmatched. Germline CDR1 reads SGHVS; CDR2 reads FNYEAQ. This CDR3 comprises 18 residues. CDR3 in DNA: TGTGCCAGCAGCTTAGAGGGTAGCGGGGGGCTGGCCACCTACGAGCAGTACTTC. It specifies CASSLEGSGGLATYEQYF.

The chain couples TRBV27 to TRBJ2-7, with D tentatively TRBD2 (5 bases). CDR1 and CDR2 (germline): MNHEY, SMNVEV (reference sequence). This CDR3 spans 14 amino acids. Trimming removed 8 bases from V and 4 bases from J, with 18 bases in between. CDR3 sequence: CASARVPSGYEQYF. The CDR3, as DNA: TGTGCCAGCGCCCGGGTCCCGTCGGGGTACGAGCAGTACTTC.

The gene calls are TRBV2 and TRBJ1-3; no definite D call. This CDR3 is built from 16 residues. Germline CDR1 and CDR2: SNHLY and FYNNEI. Trimming pared 2 bases from V and 0 bases from J, leaving 11 bases between. In DNA, the CDR3 is TGTGCCAGCAGTGAACTTCCAGCCGACTCTGGAAACACCATATATTTT. Its protein product is CASSELPADSGNTIYF.

The V and J genes are TRBV6-5 and TRBJ2-1; tentatively, D is TRBD1 or TRBD2 (6 bases each). The CDR3 runs to 16 residues. V lost 3 bases to trimming and J lost 2 bases, with 14 bases between them. Per the germline V gene, CDR1 is MNHEY and CDR2 is SVGAGI. The CDR3 protein is CASSYGGGLTYNEQFF. In DNA, the CDR3 is TGTGCCAGCAGTTATGGTGGGGGGCTGACCTACAATGAGCAGTTCTTC.

This clone was seen a handful of times. This chain uses TRBV15 with TRBJ2-3; D might be TRBD2 (5 bases). Trimming took 0 bases from V and 0 from J, leaving 10 bases between them. The CDR3 loop spans 16 amino acids. Germline CDR1 and CDR2: LNHNV and YYDKDF (reference sequence). The CDR3 reads CATSRDAGESTDTQYF. CDR3 DNA sequence: TGTGCCACCAGCAGAGATGCCGGGGAGAGCACAGATACGCAGTATTTT.

This clone was observed a handful of times. The V gene is TRBV4-2, the J gene TRBJ1-1, with D perhaps matching TRBD1 (6 bases). Trimming left V 0 bases short and J 4 bases short, with 21 bases between. Germline V CDR1 and CDR2: LGHNA, YNFKEQ. This CDR3 spans 18 amino acids. CDR3 DNA sequence: TGTGCCAGCAGCCAAGATGGGGCAGGGACTGAGGGGGGCACTGAAGCTTTCTTT. Protein: CASSQDGAGTEGGTEAFF.

J is TRBJ2-1 and V is TRBV9, with TRBD2 matching over 8 bases. Losses at the gene ends were 2 bases for V and 7 bases for J; bases not matched to a gene: 5. The CDR3 extends over 14 amino acids. The germline V gene has CDR1 SGDLS and CDR2 YYNGEE. CDR3 in amino acids: CASSVGGALNEQFF. CDR3 nucleotides: TGTGCCAGCAGCGTCGGGGGGGCATTGAATGAGCAGTTCTTC.

A note on this clone: One base separates it from a far larger clone, so it is likely a read error. The same CDR3 is also encoded by other DNA sequences in this sample. The chain recombines TRBV4-1 with TRBJ2-6, with D unresolved. This CDR3 spans 16 amino acids. CDR1 and CDR2 (germline): MGHRA, YSYEKL. CDR3 bases: TGCGCCAGCAGCCCCTTTTTGGGGTCTGGTGCCAACGTCCTGACTTTC. Translating it yields CASSPFLGSGANVLTF.

The chain recombines TRBV19 with TRBJ1-5; D is possibly TRBD1 (5 bases). Germline CDR1 is LNHDA and CDR2 is SQIVND (reference sequence). Trimming left V 1 base short and J 6 bases short, with 13 bases between. CDR3 size: 15 residues. The CDR3 sequence: CASSIAAGLGQPQHF. CDR3 DNA sequence: TGTGCCAGTAGTATAGCGGCAGGGTTGGGTCAGCCCCAGCATTTT.

The chain uses TRBV6-6 and TRBJ2-4; either TRBD1 or TRBD2 may fit D (7 bases each). This CDR3 spans 13 amino acids. Trimming took 8 bases from V and 9 from J, leaving 17 bases between them. Germline V gene sequence: CDR1 MNHNY, CDR2 SVGAGI (reference sequence). Here the CDR3 reads CASGEAGQPIQYF. For the CDR3, the DNA is TGTGCCAGCGGGGAAGCGGGACAGCCCATTCAGTACTTC.

This chain links TRBV19 with TRBJ1-2, with a tentative D call TRBD1 (6 bases). Germline V gene sequence: CDR1 LNHDA, CDR2 SQIVND (reference sequence). There are 11 residues in the CDR3. Trimming removed 7 bases at V and 3 bases at J, with 6 bases between. DNA of the CDR3: TGTGCCAGTAAGGGGGACTATGGCTACACCTTC. Translating it yields CASKGDYGYTF. Full variable domain (missing parts from reference TRBV19 and TRBJ1-2): DGGITQSPKYLFRKEGQNVTLSCEQNLNHDAMYWYRQDPGQGLRLIYYSQIVNDFQKGDIAEGYSVSREKKESFPLTVTSAQKNPTAFYLCASKGDYGYTFGSGTRLTVV.

This clone has more than one count but fewer than ten. CDR3 bases: TGTGCCAGCAGTCCCAGGACAGGGGACACTGAAGCTTTCTTT. It encodes CASSPRTGDTEAFF. The V gene is TRBV6-5, the J gene TRBJ1-1, with 9 bases matching TRBD1. CDR3 size: 14 residues. From germline, CDR1 is MNHEY and CDR2 SVGAGI. The J segment lost 3 bases and the V segment lost 5 bases, leaving 4 bases of the junction unmatched.

J is TRBJ1-5 and V is TRBV6-1; no clear D. Germline-derived CDR1 and CDR2 are MNHNS and SASEGT. The CDR3 is made up of 15 amino acids. V gave up 5 bases and J gave up 0 bases, with 11 bases separating them. The CDR3 sequence is CASSPLTTSNQPQHF. The DNA for the CDR3 is TGTGCCAGCAGTCCGCTTACAACTAGCAATCAGCCCCAGCATTTT.

This clone has a single count. This sequence joins TRBV5-1 and TRBJ2-5; 11 bases line up with TRBD2. The V gene's germline CDR1 is SGHRS and CDR2 YFSETQ. This CDR3 has 16 residues. J gave up 2 bases and V 2 bases, and 5 bases lay outside the gene matches. The CDR3 sequence: CASSFTSGGSQETQYF. CDR3 DNA: TGCGCCAGCAGCTTTACTAGCGGGGGCTCTCAAGAGACCCAGTACTTC.